Detailed here is one TCR beta chain. Its antigen is unknown. Germline loops: CDR1 MDHEN, CDR2 SYDVKM. J gave up 5 bases and V 5 bases, and 5 bases lay outside the gene matches. The CDR3 has 14 amino acids. Assay: immunoSEQ multiplex PCR; the TCRdb copy retains only in-frame clones and omits some. Seen here are some 16,000 clones, almost 85% observed once, and the top ten hold over 15%. The data derive from a study of somatic mutations in cytotoxic T cells in rheumatoid arthritis. Study information: Sorted by flow to nearly 100% purity were some V beta antibody-stained T-cell populations, including V beta1+ cells sequenced for TCRB. Points from the study as a whole: Antigens targeted by the expanded CD8+ clones were unknown. Exceedance of 20% of CD8+ cells by the largest CD8+ clone occurred in about an eighth of the 65 patients.

The TCR originated in a woman between 50 and 59 years old with rheumatoid arthritis. The specimen sequenced was CD8+ T cells sorted from blood. This chain connects TRBV28 to TRBJ2-1, with TRBD1 identical over 8 bases. The CDR3 bases are TGTGCCAGCAGTCTGCTACAGGGGGACAATGAGCAGTTCTTC. Translation: CASSLLQGDNEQFF.